This T cell receptor (beta chain) emerged from a study of blood T cell repertoires in COVID-19. Across the study: Acute and convalescent COVID-19 samples came from the United States, Italy and Spain. Sources were T cells, B-cell-depleted T cells, or PBMCs; the material itself was cDNA or gDNA.

The CDR3 totals 16 residues. CDR1 SGHRS and CDR2 YFSETQ come from the germline V gene. With 5 bases clipped from V and 0 bases from J, the junction kept 7 bases outside the gene matches. Per the original data handling: Estimation of nucleated cell counts was performed using reference gene primer amplification. Profiling relied on immunoSEQ multiplex PCR, and the TCRdb table lists in-frame clones only, not all of them. V and J calls and clone size are copied from that table; D and trimming were computed from the DNA. The table has approximately 70,000 clones, 70% to 90% seen once. The V call is TRBV5-1, the J call TRBJ2-2; 7 nucleotides align to TRBD2. Sequenced input: peripheral blood. The origin of this receptor is a woman older than 75 with active COVID-19. The CDR3 here is CASSRDYTANTGELFF. CDR3 sequence (DNA): TGCGCCAGCAGTCGGGACTATACCGCGAACACCGGGGAGCTGTTTTTT.